This T cell receptor beta chain was identified in a study of shared T cell receptors in the human thymus. Generated by immunoSEQ multiplex PCR, the TCRdb table keeps only in-frame clones and is missing some. The data hold under 700,000 clones, with more than 75% observed a single time. Per the germline V gene, CDR1 is SGHAT and CDR2 is FQNNGV. V was clipped by 5 bases and J by 7 bases, with 15 bases between them. CDR3 length equals 14 residues. These data also formed part of another study, on human thymus T cells. In that study: Finnish infants who were healthy and having corrective surgery for congenital heart defects made up the donors. Thymic material originated from resections removed in the course of corrective heart surgery. Repertoires from thymus and blood appeared to show biased V and J gene usage. Overlap was high between thymic repertoires from unrelated individuals, as reported in related research.

The source material was thymocytes. This clonotype was sampled from a boy under two years old with a congenital heart defect. The chain joins TRBV11-2 to TRBJ2-1, with D possibly TRBD2 on 5 matching bases. DNA of the CDR3: TGTGCCAGCAGCCAAAGTGCGAGGAGGAATGAGCAGTTCTTC. It specifies CASSQSARRNEQFF.